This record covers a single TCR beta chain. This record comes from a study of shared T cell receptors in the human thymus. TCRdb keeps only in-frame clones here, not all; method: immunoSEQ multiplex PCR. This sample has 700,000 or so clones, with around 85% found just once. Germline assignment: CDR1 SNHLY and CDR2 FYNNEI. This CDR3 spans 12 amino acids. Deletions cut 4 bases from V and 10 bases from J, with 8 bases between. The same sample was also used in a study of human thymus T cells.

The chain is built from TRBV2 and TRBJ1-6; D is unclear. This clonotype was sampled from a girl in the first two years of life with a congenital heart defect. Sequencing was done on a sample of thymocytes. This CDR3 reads CASSGGNSPLHF. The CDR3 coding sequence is TGTGCCAGCAGTGGAGGGAACTCACCCCTCCACTTT.